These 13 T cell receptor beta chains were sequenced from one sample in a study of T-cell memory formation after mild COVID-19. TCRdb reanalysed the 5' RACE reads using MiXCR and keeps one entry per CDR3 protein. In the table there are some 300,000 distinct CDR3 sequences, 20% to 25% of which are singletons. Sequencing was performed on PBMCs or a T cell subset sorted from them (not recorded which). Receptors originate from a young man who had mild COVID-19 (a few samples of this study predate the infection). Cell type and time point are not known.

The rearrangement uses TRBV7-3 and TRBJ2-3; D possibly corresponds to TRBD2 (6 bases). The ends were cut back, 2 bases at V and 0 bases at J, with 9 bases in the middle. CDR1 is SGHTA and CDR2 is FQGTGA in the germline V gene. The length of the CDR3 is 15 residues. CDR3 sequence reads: CASSLGLTSTDTQYF. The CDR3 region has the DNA TGTGCCAGCAGCTTAGGACTAACCAGCACAGATACGCAGTATTTT.

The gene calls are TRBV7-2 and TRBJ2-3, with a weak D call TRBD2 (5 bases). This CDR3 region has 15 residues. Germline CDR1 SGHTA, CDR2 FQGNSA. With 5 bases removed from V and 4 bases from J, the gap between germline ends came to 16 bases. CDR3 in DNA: TGTGCCAGCAGCCCTAGGAGGAGCGCGGCAGATACGCAGTATTTT. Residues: CASSPRRSAADTQYF.

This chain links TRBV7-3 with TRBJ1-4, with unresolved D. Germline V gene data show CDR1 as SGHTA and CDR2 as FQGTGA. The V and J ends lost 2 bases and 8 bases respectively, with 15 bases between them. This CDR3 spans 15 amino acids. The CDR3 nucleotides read TGTGCCAGCAGCTTACGGCCAGTCGTTGGAGAAAAACTGTTTTTT. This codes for CASSLRPVVGEKLFF.

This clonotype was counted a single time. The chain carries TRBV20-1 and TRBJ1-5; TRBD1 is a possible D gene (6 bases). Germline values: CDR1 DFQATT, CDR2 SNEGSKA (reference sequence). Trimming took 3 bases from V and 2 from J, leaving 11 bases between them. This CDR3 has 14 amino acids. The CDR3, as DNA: TGCAGTGCTAGCCACAGGGTTGGCAATCAGCCCCAGCATTTT. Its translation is CSASHRVGNQPQHF.

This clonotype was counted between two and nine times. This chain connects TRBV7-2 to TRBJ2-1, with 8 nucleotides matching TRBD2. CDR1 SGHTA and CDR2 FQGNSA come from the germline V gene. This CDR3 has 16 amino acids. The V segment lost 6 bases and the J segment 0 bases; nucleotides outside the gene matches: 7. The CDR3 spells CASREPGTSSYNEQFF. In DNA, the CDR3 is TGTGCCAGCAGAGAGCCCGGGACTAGCTCCTACAATGAGCAGTTCTTC. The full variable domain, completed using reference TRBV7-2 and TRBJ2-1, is GAGVSQSPSNKVTEKGKDVELRCDPISGHTALYWYRQSLGQGLEFLIYFQGNSAPDKSGLPSDRFSAERTGGSVSTLTIQRTQQEDSAVYLCASREPGTSSYNEQFFGPGTRLTVL.

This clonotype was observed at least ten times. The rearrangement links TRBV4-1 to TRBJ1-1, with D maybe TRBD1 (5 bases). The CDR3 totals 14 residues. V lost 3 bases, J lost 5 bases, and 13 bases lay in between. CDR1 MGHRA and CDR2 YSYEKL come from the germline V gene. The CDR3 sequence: CASSHLGVGTEAFF. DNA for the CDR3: TGCGCCAGCAGCCATTTGGGGGTAGGAACTGAAGCTTTCTTT.

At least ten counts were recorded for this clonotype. CDR3 sequence (DNA): TGTGCCAGCAGTGAAGGGGGCTCTGGGGCCAACGTCCTGACTTTC. Amino acids: CASSEGGSGANVLTF. The rearrangement links TRBV6-1 to TRBJ2-6; no clear D. V lost 1 base to trimming and J lost 0 bases, with 4 bases between them. The CDR3 is 15 residues long. Germline CDR1 is MNHNS and CDR2 is SASEGT.

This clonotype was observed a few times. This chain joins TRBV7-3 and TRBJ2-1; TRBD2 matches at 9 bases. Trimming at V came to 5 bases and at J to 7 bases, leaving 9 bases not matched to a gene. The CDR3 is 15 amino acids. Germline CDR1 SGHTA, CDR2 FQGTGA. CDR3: CASSPGLARENEQFF. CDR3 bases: TGTGCCAGCAGCCCCGGACTAGCGAGAGAAAATGAGCAGTTCTTC.

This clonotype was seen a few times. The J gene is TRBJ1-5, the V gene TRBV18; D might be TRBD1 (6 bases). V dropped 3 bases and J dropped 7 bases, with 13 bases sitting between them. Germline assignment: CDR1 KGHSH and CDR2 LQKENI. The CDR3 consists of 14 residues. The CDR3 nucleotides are TGTGCCAGCTCACCCGGACAGACCGGGCAGCCCCAGCATTTT. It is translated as CASSPGQTGQPQHF.

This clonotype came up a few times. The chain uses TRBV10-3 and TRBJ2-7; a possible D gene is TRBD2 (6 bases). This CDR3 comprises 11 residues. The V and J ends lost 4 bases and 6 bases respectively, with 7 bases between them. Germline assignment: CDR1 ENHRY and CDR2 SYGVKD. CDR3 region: CAISGGGEQYF. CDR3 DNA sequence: TGTGCCATCAGTGGGGGAGGCGAGCAGTACTTC.

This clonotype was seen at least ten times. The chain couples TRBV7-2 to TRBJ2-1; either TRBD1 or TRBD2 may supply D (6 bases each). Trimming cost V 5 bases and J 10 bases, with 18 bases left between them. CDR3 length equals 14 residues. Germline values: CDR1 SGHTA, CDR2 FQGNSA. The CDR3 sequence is CASSGLRGRGEQFF. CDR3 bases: TGTGCCAGCAGCGGCTTACGGGGGCGAGGAGAGCAGTTCTTC.

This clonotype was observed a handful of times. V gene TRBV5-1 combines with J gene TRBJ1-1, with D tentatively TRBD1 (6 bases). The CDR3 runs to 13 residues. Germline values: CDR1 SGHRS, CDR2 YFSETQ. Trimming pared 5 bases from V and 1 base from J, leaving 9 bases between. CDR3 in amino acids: CASSKGENTEAFF. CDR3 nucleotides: TGCGCCAGCAGTAAGGGGGAGAACACTGAAGCTTTCTTT.

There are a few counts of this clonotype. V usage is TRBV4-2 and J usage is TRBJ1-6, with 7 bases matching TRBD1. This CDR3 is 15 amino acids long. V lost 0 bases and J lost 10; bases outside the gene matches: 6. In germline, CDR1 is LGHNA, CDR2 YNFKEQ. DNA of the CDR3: TGTGCCAGCAGCCAAGATCCGACAGGGAGCTCACCCCTCCACTTT. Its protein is CASSQDPTGSSPLHF.